A few counts support the clone carrying this T cell receptor (beta chain). The antigen remains undetermined. Adult Caucasians living in Nashville, Tennessee made up all of the donors. This specimen belongs to a study of shared clonotypes between healthy human individuals. Study-wide findings and caveats: On the whole, naive subsets had larger estimated richness than memory subsets had. The authors sampled blood alone, and tissue repertoires likely differ.

Some 30,000 T cell genomes, or approximately 190 ng DNA, went into the sorted-subset replicate PCRs. The repertoire was sequenced with immunoSEQ multiplex PCR; TCRdb's copy has only in-frame clones and lacks some. Among about 2.4 million clones listed, 80% to 95% were seen once. Sequencing was done on a sample of naive CD4+ T cells from PBMCs. Subset here: CD45RA+ positively selected. This TCR derives from a man between 18 and 29 years old in good health. Some clones in this sample may be carry-over from other donors' samples.

CDR3 region: CASSLGITNYGYTF. CDR3 DNA: TGCGCCAGCAGCTTGGGGATAACGAACTATGGCTACACCTTC. J is TRBJ1-2 and V is TRBV5-1, with D unresolved. The CDR3 runs to 14 residues. Per germline, CDR1 SGHRS and CDR2 YFSETQ. V lost 0 bases, J lost 2 bases, and 8 bases lay in between.